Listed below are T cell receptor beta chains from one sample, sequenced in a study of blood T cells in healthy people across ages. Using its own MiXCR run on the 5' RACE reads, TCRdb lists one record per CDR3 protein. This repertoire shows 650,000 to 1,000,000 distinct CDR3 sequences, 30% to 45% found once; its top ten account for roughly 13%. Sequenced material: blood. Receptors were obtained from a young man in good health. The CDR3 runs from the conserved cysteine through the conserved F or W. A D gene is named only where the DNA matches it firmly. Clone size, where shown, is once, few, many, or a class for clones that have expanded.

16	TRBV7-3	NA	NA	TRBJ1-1	CASSPGQRIGNTEAFF	TGTGCCAGCAGCCCCGGACAGCGGATTGGAAACACTGAAGCTTTCTTT
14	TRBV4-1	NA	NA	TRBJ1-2	CASSQEVTGYGYTF	TGCGCCAGCAGCCAAGAGGTCACAGGATATGGCTACACCTTC
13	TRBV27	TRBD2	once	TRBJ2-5	CASAGEVGYEQYF	TGTGCCAGCGCGGGGGAGGTGGGCTACGAGCAGTATTTC
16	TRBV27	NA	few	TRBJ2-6	CASKPEWSPGANVLTF	TGTGCCAGCAAACCGGAATGGTCGCCTGGGGCCAACGTCCTGACTTTC
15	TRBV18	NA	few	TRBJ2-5	CASSPPGTPKETQYF	TGTGCCAGCTCACCACCCGGGACTCCTAAAGAGACCCAGTACTTC
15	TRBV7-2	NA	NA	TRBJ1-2	CASSLVGGSLAGYTF	TGTGCCAGCAGCTTAGTCGGCGGCAGCCTTGCGGGCTACACCTTC
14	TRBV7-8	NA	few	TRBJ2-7	CASSLEGQGYEQYF	TGTGCCAGCAGCTTAGAAGGACAAGGCTACGAGCAGTACTTC
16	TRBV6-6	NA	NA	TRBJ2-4	CASSSSGGAAKNIQYF	TGTGCCAGCAGTTCCTCGGGGGGCGCAGCCAAAAACATTCAGTACTTC
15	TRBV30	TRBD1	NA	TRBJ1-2	CAWSNRGVAAYGYTF	TGTGCCTGGAGTAACAGGGGGGTTGCTGCCTATGGCTACACCTTC
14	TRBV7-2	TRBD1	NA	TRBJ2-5	CASSSGQGPKTQYF	TGTGCCAGCAGCTCGGGACAGGGGCCGAAGACCCAGTACTTC
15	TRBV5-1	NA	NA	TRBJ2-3	CASSLRVEATDTQYF	TGCGCCAGCAGCTTGCGGGTCGAGGCAACAGATACGCAGTATTTT
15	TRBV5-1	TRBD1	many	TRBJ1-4	CASSWGTASNEKLFF	TGCGCCAGCAGCTGGGGGACAGCTTCTAATGAAAAACTGTTTTTT
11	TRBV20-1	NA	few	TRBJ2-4	CGASPSDIQYF	TGCGGTGCTAGTCCATCAGACATTCAGTACTTC
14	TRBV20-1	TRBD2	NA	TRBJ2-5	CSARDGGVGETQYF	TGCAGTGCTAGAGATGGGGGGGTAGGGGAGACCCAGTACTTC
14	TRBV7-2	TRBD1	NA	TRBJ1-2	CASSSPTGWRGYTF	TGTGCCAGCAGCTCGCCGACAGGGTGGCGAGGCTACACCTTC
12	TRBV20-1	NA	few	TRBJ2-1	CSALRAYNEQFF	TGCAGTGCCCTCCGAGCCTACAATGAGCAGTTCTTC
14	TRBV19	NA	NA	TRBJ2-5	CASSTGERGNEQYF	TGTGCCAGTAGTACCGGCGAGAGAGGCAATGAGCAGTACTTC
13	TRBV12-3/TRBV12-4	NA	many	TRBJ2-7	CASSVGDIPVQYF	TGTGCCAGCAGTGTCGGTGACATACCTGTGCAGTACTTC
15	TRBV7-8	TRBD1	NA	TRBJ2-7	CASSKDRERTYEQYF	TGTGCCAGCAGCAAGGACAGGGAGAGGACCTACGAGCAGTACTTC
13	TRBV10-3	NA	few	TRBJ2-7	CAISDSRGGEQYF	TGTGCCATCAGTGACTCTAGGGGAGGCGAGCAGTACTTC
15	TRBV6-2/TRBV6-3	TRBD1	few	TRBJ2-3	CASSYRDRGTDTQYF	TGTGCCAGCAGCTACCGGGACAGGGGCACAGATACGCAGTATTTT
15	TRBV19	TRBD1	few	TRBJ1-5	CASSPGDRANQPQHF	TGTGCCAGTAGTCCCGGGGACAGGGCCAATCAGCCCCAGCATTTT